This entry concerns a single TCR beta chain. Primers for the PCR totalled 60 Vbeta and 13 Jbeta. Repertoires were generated with immunoSEQ multiplex PCR, while TCRdb's copy carries only in-frame clones and drops some. The table has 85,000 to 120,000 clones, about 69% seen once. The data stem from a study of cytomegalovirus exposure and HLA in healthy donors. Whole-study context: Researchers found that roughly 77% of about 400 genotyped donors fell within the Caucasian-associated ancestry cluster.

CDR3 length: 16 residues. CDR1 is SGHKS, CDR2 YYEKEE, per germline (reference sequence). Trimming shortened V by 5 bases and J by 1 base, and 18 bases separated the two germline ends. The TCR comes from a human donor in good health. The J gene is TRBJ2-5, the V gene TRBV5-5; tentatively, D is TRBD1 (6 bases). Material: PBMCs. Here the CDR3 DNA reads TGTGCCAGCAGACCACAACTACAGGGCACCCAAGAGACCCAGTACTTC. Protein sequence: CASRPQLQGTQETQYF.